Included here is one T cell receptor (beta chain) sequence, with context. The antigen is unknown. The germline V and J ends were trimmed by 3 bases and 3 bases, with 6 bases remaining between them. The CDR3 is 13 amino acids. Germline CDR1 SGHNT, CDR2 YYREEE (reference sequence). These data belong to a study of cytomegalovirus exposure and HLA in healthy donors. Overall study findings and caveats: Earlier findings revealed that most TCR beta V segments proved productive either about 90% or about 30% of the time. A cluster of highly shared sequence variants was likely a sequencing artifact.

The PCR used 60 Vbeta and 13 Jbeta primers. Measured with immunoSEQ multiplex PCR; TCRdb has only the in-frame clones, and not every one. Of 140,000 or so clones in the sample, around 80% were seen once. There were likely unrecorded immune exposures, though donors were nominally healthy when sampled. This clonotype was obtained from a woman in her thirties or forties in good health and CMV-seropositive. This chain links TRBV5-4 with TRBJ2-2; TRBD1 might be the D (5 bases). Source material: PBMCs. CDR3 protein: CASSSRDTGELFF. The CDR3, as DNA: TGTGCCAGCAGCTCCAGGGACACCGGGGAGCTGTTTTTT.